This entry features one T cell receptor beta chain sequence. Its antigen is not known. Data came from immunoSEQ multiplex PCR; TCRdb stores just in-frame clones and leaves some out. The repertoire includes 93,000 or so clones, less than 95% of them detected once, and about 5% sits in the top ten. Germline lookup yields CDR1 MNHNS and CDR2 SASEGT. The CDR3 is made up of 16 amino acids. Unmatched junction bases numbered 11, after V lost 3 bases and J lost 4 bases. This entry belongs to a study of T cell responses to AZD1222 COVID-19 vaccine. Study observations and caveats: Sampling that yielded the repertoires occurred only after the peak T cell response. Donors, mostly white British, included more females; clonal diversity was possibly underestimated.

The receptor was derived from an adult in good health. Sequenced here: peripheral blood, sampled on day 0 of AZD1222 vaccination. V gene TRBV6-1 combines with J gene TRBJ1-2, with 7 bases that match TRBD1. The CDR3, as DNA: TGTGCCAGCAGTGATATAGACAGGGTGGTATTCTATGGCTACACCTTC. Its protein product is CASSDIDRVVFYGYTF.